This T cell receptor beta chain was observed in a study of monozygotic twins with inflammatory bowel disease. cDNA for TCRalpha and TCRbeta was amplified by nested PCRs of 16 then nine to ten cycles. TCRdb reanalyzed the 5' RACE reads, giving one entry per CDR3 protein sequence and no DNA. With 330,000 or so distinct CDR3 sequences in the sample, the ten largest clones hold around 2%. Germline CDR1 is SEHNR and CDR2 is FQNEAQ (reference sequence). The CDR3 spans 12 residues. This TCR was recovered from a human donor with ulcerative colitis or Crohn's disease, or a healthy co-twin of an affected twin (not recorded which). The chain couples TRBV7-9 to TRBJ2-5; TCRdb picks TRBD2, but there is no DNA to check that call. Sequencing was performed on blood. The CDR3 sequence is CATSGDWETQYF.